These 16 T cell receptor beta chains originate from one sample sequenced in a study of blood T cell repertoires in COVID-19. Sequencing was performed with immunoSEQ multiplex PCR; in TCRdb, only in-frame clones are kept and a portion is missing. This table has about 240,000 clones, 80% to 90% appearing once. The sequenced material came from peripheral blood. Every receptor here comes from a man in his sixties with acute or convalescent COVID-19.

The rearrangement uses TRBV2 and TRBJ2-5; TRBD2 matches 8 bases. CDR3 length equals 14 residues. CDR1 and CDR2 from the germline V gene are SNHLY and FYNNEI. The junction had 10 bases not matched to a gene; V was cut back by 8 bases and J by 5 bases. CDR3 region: CASGEREWSETQYF. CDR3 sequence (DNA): TGTGCCAGCGGGGAGCGGGAGTGGTCGGAGACCCAGTACTTC.

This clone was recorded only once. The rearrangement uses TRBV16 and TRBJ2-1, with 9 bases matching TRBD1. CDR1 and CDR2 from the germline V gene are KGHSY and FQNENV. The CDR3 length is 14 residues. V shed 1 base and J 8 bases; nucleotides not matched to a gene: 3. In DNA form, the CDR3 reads TGTGCCAGCAGCCAATTGGGACAGGGTTATGAGCAGTTCTTC. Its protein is CASSQLGQGYEQFF.

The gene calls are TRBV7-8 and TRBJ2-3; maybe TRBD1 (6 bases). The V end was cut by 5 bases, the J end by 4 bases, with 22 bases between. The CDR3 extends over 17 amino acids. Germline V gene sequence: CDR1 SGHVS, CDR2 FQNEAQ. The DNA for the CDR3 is TGTGCCAGCAGCCCCAGGTCGGCAGGGGTAGGGGCAGATACGCAGTATTTT. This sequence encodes CASSPRSAGVGADTQYF.

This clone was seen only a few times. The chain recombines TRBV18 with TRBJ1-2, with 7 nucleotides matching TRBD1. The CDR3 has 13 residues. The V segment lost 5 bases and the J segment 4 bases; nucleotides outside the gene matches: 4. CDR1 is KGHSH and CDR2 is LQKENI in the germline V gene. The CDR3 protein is CASSGGQVYGYTF. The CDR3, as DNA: TGTGCCAGCTCAGGAGGACAGGTCTATGGCTACACCTTC.

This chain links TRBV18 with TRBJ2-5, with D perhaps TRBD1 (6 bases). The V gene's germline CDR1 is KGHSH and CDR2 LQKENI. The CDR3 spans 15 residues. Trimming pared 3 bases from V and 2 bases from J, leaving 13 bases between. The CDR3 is CASSPRTARQETQYF. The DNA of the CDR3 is TGTGCCAGCTCACCCCGGACAGCTAGGCAAGAGACCCAGTACTTC.

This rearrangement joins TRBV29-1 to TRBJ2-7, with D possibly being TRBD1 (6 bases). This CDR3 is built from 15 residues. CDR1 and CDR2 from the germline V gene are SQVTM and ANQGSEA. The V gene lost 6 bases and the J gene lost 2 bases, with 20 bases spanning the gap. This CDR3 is CSVVFRDTYPYEQYF. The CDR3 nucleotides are TGCAGCGTGGTTTTCCGGGACACCTACCCCTACGAGCAGTACTTC.

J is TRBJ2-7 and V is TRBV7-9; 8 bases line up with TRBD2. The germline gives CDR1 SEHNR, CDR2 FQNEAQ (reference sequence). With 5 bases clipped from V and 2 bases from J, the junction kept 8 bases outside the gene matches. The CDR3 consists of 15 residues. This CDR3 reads CASSPSGGKAYEQYF. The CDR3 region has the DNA TGTGCCAGCAGCCCTTCGGGAGGGAAAGCCTACGAGCAGTACTTC.

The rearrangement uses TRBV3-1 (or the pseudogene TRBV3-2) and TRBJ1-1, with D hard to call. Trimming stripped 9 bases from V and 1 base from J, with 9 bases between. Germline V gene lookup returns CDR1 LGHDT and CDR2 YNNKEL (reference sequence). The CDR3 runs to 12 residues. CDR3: CASSNTNTEAFF. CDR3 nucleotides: TGTGCCAGTTCCAACACGAACACTGAAGCTTTCTTT.

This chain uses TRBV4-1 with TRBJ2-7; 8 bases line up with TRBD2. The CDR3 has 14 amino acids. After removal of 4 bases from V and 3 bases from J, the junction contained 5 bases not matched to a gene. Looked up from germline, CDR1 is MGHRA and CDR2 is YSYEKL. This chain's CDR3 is CASSPVREVYEQYF. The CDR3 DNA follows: TGCGCCAGCAGCCCGGTGCGGGAGGTCTACGAGCAGTACTTC.

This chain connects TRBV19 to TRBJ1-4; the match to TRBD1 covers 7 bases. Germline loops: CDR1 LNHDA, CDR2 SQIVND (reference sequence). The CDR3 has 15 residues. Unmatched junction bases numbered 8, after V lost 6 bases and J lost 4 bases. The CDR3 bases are TGTGCCAGTAGACAAGACAGGGTGGATAATGAAAAACTGTTTTTT. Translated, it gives CASRQDRVDNEKLFF.

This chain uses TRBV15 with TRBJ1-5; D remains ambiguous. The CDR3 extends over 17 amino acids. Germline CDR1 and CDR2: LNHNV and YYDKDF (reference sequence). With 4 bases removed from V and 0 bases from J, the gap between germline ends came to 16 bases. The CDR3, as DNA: TGTGCCACCAGCAATACGCCGGCGGAGAGTAGCAATCAGCCCCAGCATTTT. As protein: CATSNTPAESSNQPQHF.

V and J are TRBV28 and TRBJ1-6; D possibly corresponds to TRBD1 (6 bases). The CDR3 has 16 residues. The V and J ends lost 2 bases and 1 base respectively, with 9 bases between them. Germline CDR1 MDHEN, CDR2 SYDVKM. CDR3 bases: TGTGCCAGCAGTTTAGGGGGGGCTTCCTATAATTCACCCCTCCACTTT. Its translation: CASSLGGASYNSPLHF.

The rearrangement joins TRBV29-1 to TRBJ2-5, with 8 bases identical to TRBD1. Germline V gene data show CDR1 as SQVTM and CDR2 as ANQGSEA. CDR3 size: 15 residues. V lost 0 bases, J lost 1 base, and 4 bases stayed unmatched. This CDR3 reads CSVEEGTGGQETQYF. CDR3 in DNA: TGCAGCGTTGAAGAGGGTACAGGGGGCCAAGAGACCCAGTACTTC.

The DNA of the CDR3 is TGTGCCAGCAGCTTAGTCGGGAGGGTAGCGGGAGGTCCAGATACGCAGTATTTT. Amino acid sequence: CASSLVGRVAGGPDTQYF. The genes are TRBV13 and TRBJ2-3; the match to TRBD2 covers 10 bases. Germline V CDR1 and CDR2: PRHDT, FYEKMQ (reference sequence). The V gene end was trimmed by 1 base and the J gene end by 4 bases; junction bases not matched to a gene: 11. The CDR3 spans 18 residues.

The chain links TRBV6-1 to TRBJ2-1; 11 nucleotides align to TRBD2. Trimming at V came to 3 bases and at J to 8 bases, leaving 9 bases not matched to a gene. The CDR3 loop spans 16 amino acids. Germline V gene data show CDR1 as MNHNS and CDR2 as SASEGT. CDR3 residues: CASSEVSGRAFDEQFF. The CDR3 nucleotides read TGTGCCAGCAGTGAGGTTAGCGGGAGGGCCTTCGATGAGCAGTTCTTC.

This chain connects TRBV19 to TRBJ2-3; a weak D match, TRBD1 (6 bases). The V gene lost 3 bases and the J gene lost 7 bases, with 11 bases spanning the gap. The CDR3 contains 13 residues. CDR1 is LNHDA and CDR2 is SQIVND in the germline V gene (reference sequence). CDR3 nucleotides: TGTGCCAGTAGTATGGAGGACAGTCATACGCAGTATTTT. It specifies CASSMEDSHTQYF.